This section outlines one T cell receptor (beta chain) sequence together with its context. No antigen is known for it. CDR1 and CDR2 (germline): SGHTA, FQGNSA. This CDR3 comprises 11 residues. Trimming took 6 bases from V and 5 from J, leaving 7 bases between them. The sample is drawn from a study of cytomegalovirus exposure and HLA in healthy donors. 13 Jbeta primers and 60 Vbeta primers were used for the PCR. Using immunoSEQ multiplex PCR, the repertoire was profiled, and TCRdb retains in-frame clones only, with some absent. The specimen's table records tens of thousands of clones. Study-level points and caveats: In vitro data verified a few CMV-associated chains as specific for CMV antigens.

The chain employs TRBV7-2 and TRBJ2-5, with D perhaps TRBD2 (5 bases). The receptor was derived from a man aged 35-49 years in good health and CMV-seropositive. Sample: PBMCs. In nucleotides, the CDR3 is TGTGCCAGCAGTCCGGGGGAGACCCAGTACTTC. Translated: CASSPGETQYF.